Listed here are 10 T cell receptor beta chains from one sample, sequenced in a study of glioma-infiltrating T cells. TCR alpha and beta CDR3 regions were amplified from RNA using iRepertoire nested multiplex PCR. TCRdb passed the multiplex PCR reads through MiXCR, listing each CDR3 protein once. This sample has some 180,000 distinct CDR3 sequences, with roughly 32% found just once. The source material was glioma tissue, nonneoplastic brain tissue, or PBMCs (not recorded which). These receptors all come from a human donor with low-grade glioma or glioblastoma, undergoing nonglioma brain surgery, or in good health (not recorded which).

The CDR3 sequence: CSAWTSGRDNEQFF. The CDR3 DNA reads TGCAGTGCCTGGACTAGCGGGAGGGACAATGAGCAGTTCTTC. The chain couples TRBV20-1 to TRBJ2-1, with 15 bases aligning to TRBD2. J gave up 5 bases and V 6 bases, and 2 bases lay outside the gene matches. The CDR3 length is 14 residues. Germline loops: CDR1 DFQATT, CDR2 SNEGSKA (reference sequence).

There are many counts of this clonotype. The chain joins TRBV4-1 to TRBJ1-1; D possibly corresponds to TRBD1 (5 bases). V lost 3 bases and J lost 6, with 14 bases in between. In germline, CDR1 is MGHRA, CDR2 YSYEKL. There are 14 residues in the CDR3. CDR3 amino acids: CASSHRGDIAEAFF. The CDR3 nucleotides are TGCGCCAGCAGCCACCGGGGGGATATAGCTGAAGCTTTCTTT.

This clonotype was observed many times. The chain couples TRBV29-1 to TRBJ1-2; D is unresolved. This CDR3 spans 13 amino acids. CDR1 and CDR2 from the germline V gene are SQVTM and ANQGSEA. V was cut by 6 bases and J by 5 bases, with 16 bases left in between. CDR3 sequence (DNA): TGCAGCGTGGCCCCCCGGCAGAATTATGGCTACACCTTC. As protein: CSVAPRQNYGYTF.

This clonotype was observed at least ten times. The gene calls are TRBV28 and TRBJ2-7, with 9 bases aligning to TRBD1. In germline, CDR1 is MDHEN, CDR2 SYDVKM. J lost 3 bases, V lost 5 bases, and 8 bases had no gene match. The CDR3 spans 15 residues. The CDR3 sequence is CASSAPGQGRYEQYF. The CDR3 bases are TGTGCCAGCAGTGCTCCGGGACAGGGTCGCTACGAGCAGTACTTC.

This clonotype was seen many times. The CDR3 loop reads CASSLWTGYEQYF. CDR3 nucleotides: TGTGCCAGCAGTTTATGGACAGGCTACGAGCAGTACTTC. V is TRBV28 and J is TRBJ2-7; possible D gene TRBD1, 6 bases. Germline-derived CDR1 and CDR2 are MDHEN and SYDVKM. Trimming removed 0 bases from V and 3 bases from J, with 6 bases in between. There are 13 residues in the CDR3.

Concerning this clonotype: Because it lacks the conserved phenylalanine or tryptophan at the end, this CDR3 is likely a read error. The DNA is left out, because the CDR3 cannot be placed on it with certainty; the CDR3 is given as TCRdb lists it. The rearrangement joins TRBV27 to TRBJ2-5; the table's D gene call, TRBD2, was not cross checked with the DNA. Per germline, CDR1 MNHEY and CDR2 SMNVEV (reference sequence). The CDR3 is made up of 14 amino acids, end residues included. The CDR3 region is CASRPGPGMGTQSS.

Regarding this clonotype: No DNA is shown, since the ends of the CDR3 on it are uncertain; the CDR3 is the one TCRdb lists. The rearrangement uses TRBV5-4 and TRBJ2-1; the table names TRBD2, a call not compared with the DNA. Germline CDR1 SGHNT, CDR2 YYREEE (reference sequence). The CDR3 totals 16 residues, both ends included. The CDR3 sequence is CASSSDLAVEGNEQFF.

This clonotype was observed many times. The rearrangement uses TRBV24-1 and TRBJ2-1; D perhaps matches TRBD1 (6 bases). Germline CDR1 reads KGHDR; CDR2 reads SFDVKD. Deletions cut 2 bases from V and 0 bases from J, with 10 bases between. The CDR3 totals 16 residues. The CDR3, as DNA: TGTGCCACCAGTGATTCTAGGGGGAGCTCCTACAATGAGCAGTTCTTC. This encodes CATSDSRGSSYNEQFF.

The chain is built from TRBV10-3 and TRBJ2-5; D possibly corresponds to TRBD1 (6 bases). V was clipped by 3 bases and J by 5 bases, with 13 bases between them. The CDR3 is made up of 14 amino acids. CDR1 ENHRY and CDR2 SYGVKD come from the germline V gene. CDR3 bases: TGTGCCATCAGTGATACAGGGAGAGGGGAGACCCAGTACTTC. Encoded protein: CAISDTGRGETQYF.

The sample holds many counts of this clonotype. The V and J genes are TRBV28 and TRBJ2-7; a weak D match, TRBD1 (6 bases). This CDR3 spans 12 amino acids. The V end lost 3 bases, the J end lost 12 bases, and 15 bases lay between the germline ends. Germline lookup yields CDR1 MDHEN and CDR2 SYDVKM. The CDR3 loop reads CASSLPRGSMYF. The CDR3, as DNA: TGTGCCAGCAGTTTGCCCAGGGGCTCTATGTACTTC.